This T cell receptor (beta chain) derives from a study of blood T cell repertoires in COVID-19. Losses at the gene ends were 4 bases for V and 0 bases for J; bases not matched to a gene: 3. Per germline, CDR1 KGHSH and CDR2 LQKENI. This CDR3 region has 15 residues. The protocol was immunoSEQ multiplex PCR, while the TCRdb copy is restricted to in-frame clones and leaves out a portion. The sample has 230,000 or so clones, around 84% seen once; the top ten hold approximately 2.3%. The specimen sequenced was peripheral blood. V and J are TRBV18 and TRBJ1-2; 9 bases are shared with TRBD1. This sequence originates from a man aged 35-49 years who had recovered from COVID-19. The CDR3 DNA reads as TGTGCCAGCTCACTAAACAGGGGGCCTAACTATGGCTACACCTTC. It codes for CASSLNRGPNYGYTF.